Reported below is one T cell receptor beta chain. The target antigen is unknown. The ends were cut back, 2 bases at V and 5 bases at J, with 7 bases in the middle. The CDR3 runs 12 residues. Germline V gene data show CDR1 as GTSNPN and CDR2 as SVGIG (reference sequence). This entry is derived from a study of identical twins. After template switching added a universal primer site, the resulting cDNA carried unique molecular identifiers. TCRdb analysed the 5' RACE reads with MiXCR anew, one entry per CDR3 protein. This sample has approximately 470,000 distinct CDR3 sequences, with 12% to 15% found just once. General study results and limits: Memory repertoires showed no such pattern, whereas abundant cord blood beta clonotypes carried fewer insertions. For out-of-frame beta sequences, excess twin sharing was weaker.

The same sample was also used in a study of yellow fever vaccine responses in identical twins.

The chain carries TRBV30 and TRBJ2-1; D unclear. The sequenced sample consisted of CD4+ T cells sorted from blood. This receptor was taken from a woman aged 18-30 years in good health. CDR3 nucleotides: TGTGCCTGGAGTCAGATGAACAATGAGCAGTTCTTC. Translating it yields CAWSQMNNEQFF.